A single sample gave rise to the 13 T cell receptor beta chains below, sequenced in a study of tumor-infiltrating lymphocytes in primary liver carcinoma. Unsorted whole blood yielded the blood RNA, and germline DNA was also extracted. The template, 500 ng total RNA, yielded TCR beta cDNA made with a constant-region primer. ARM-PCR was slightly modified, and three nested multiplex PCR rounds with it gave rise to the TCR beta libraries. Running 10 cycles apiece, the first two PCR rounds relied on TRBV1-TRBV30 forward primers together with a C-beta reverse primer. TCRdb re-analysed the multiplex PCR reads in MiXCR, keeping a single row per CDR3 protein. Of around 330,000 distinct CDR3 sequences in the sample, 55% to 65% are singletons; the top ten hold about 8.4%. The sequenced material came from peripheral blood. The source is a man in his forties or fifties with primary liver carcinoma and hepatitis B virus infection.

The V call is TRBV30, the J call TRBJ2-2, with 8 bases identical to TRBD2. The CDR3 has 15 amino acids. Germline V CDR1 and CDR2: GTSNPN, SVGIG (reference sequence). V lost 7 bases to trimming and J lost 4 bases; unmatched junction nucleotides: 11. The CDR3: CALGLVGRPTGELFF. As DNA, the CDR3 is TGTGCCTTGGGACTAGTCGGGAGACCCACCGGGGAGCTGTTTTTT.

Comment on this clonotype: The CDR3 ends on some other residue instead of the conserved phenylalanine or tryptophan, so this is likely a read error. The V call is TRBV6-1, the J call TRBJ1-2; 9 bases fit TRBD1. Per the germline V gene, CDR1 is MNHNS and CDR2 is SASEGT. The length of the CDR3 is 13 residues. Here the CDR3 DNA reads TGTGCCAGCGGGACAGGGTTTAACTACGGCTACACCATC. Translating gives CASGTGFNYGYTI.

A remark on this clonotype: A read error may explain this, as a much larger clone is one base away. V usage is TRBV6-6 and J usage is TRBJ2-2; D unclear. Germline CDR1 MNHNY, CDR2 SVGAGI (reference sequence). Trimming took off 4 bases at V and 4 bases at J, with 13 bases between the two ends. This CDR3 is 15 amino acids long. The CDR3 DNA sequence: TGTGCCAGCAGTTCCCCGGTAATTACCACCGGGGAGCTGTTTTTT. It codes for CASSSPVITTGELFF.

On this clonotype itself: This clone may be a read error of a much larger clone one base away. The chain has TRBV12-3 or TRBV12-4 and TRBJ2-6; TRBD1 matches at 8 bases. This CDR3 is 17 amino acids long. CDR3 sequence: CTSSFWQGATGANVLTF. The DNA of the CDR3 is TGTACCAGCAGTTTTTGGCAGGGGGCGACAGGGGCCAACGTCCTGACTTTC.

Concerning this clonotype itself: Just one base apart from a much larger clone, this may be a read error. The chain employs TRBV10-3 and TRBJ2-3; tentatively, D is TRBD2 (6 bases). Trimming cost V 8 bases and J 3 bases, with 15 bases left between them. This CDR3 is built from 14 residues. Per germline, CDR1 ENHRY and CDR2 SYGVKD. The CDR3 reads CAIRDLKGTDTQYF. The DNA for the CDR3 is TGTGCCATCCGGGACTTAAAGGGGACAGATACGCAGTATTTT.

For this clonotype: A junction end diverges from the germline sequence, so it may reflect a read error. The chain joins TRBV5-6 to TRBJ2-2, with TRBD1 identical over 9 bases. Per the germline V gene, CDR1 is SGHDT and CDR2 is YYEEEE. The CDR3 sequence is 14 residues long. The CDR3 DNA reads TGCGCCAGCAGCCCAGGGACAGGGTACGGGGAGCTGTTTTTT. Amino acids: CASSPGTGYGELFF.

In the case of this clonotype: A single base separates this from a much larger clone, so it may be a read error. The chain carries TRBV14 and TRBJ2-2, with 8 bases that match TRBD2. CDR1 is SGHDN and CDR2 is FVKESK in the germline V gene. This CDR3 has 17 amino acids. DNA of the CDR3: TGTGCCAGAAGCCCATTAAGGCGGGAGGCTAACACCGGGGAGCTGTTTTTT. This gives the protein CARSPLRREANTGELFF.

Worth noting for this clonotype: A read error may be the cause here, since a much bigger clone is one base away. V and J are TRBV28 and TRBJ1-2, with D possibly being TRBD1 (5 bases). Germline V CDR1 and CDR2: MDHEN, SYDVKM. CDR3 length: 13 residues. The CDR3 DNA reads TGTGCCAGCAGCTCCAGGGACGGGAATGGCCACACCTTC. Amino acids: CASSSRDGNGHTF.

V gene TRBV6-6 combines with J gene TRBJ2-2; either TRBD1 or TRBD2 may fit D (5 bases each). Trimming took off 6 bases at V and 5 bases at J, with 10 bases between the two ends. Germline lookup yields CDR1 MNHNY and CDR2 SVGAGI (reference sequence). This CDR3 has 13 residues. CDR3 sequence: CASSRGTTGELFF. CDR3 nucleotide sequence: TGTGCCAGCAGCCGAGGGACGACCGGGGAGCTGTTTTTT.

Remarks on this clonotype: It is likely a read error, because the conserved phenylalanine at the end of the CDR3 is missing. The V and J genes are TRBV5-6 and TRBJ2-3; the D is unclear. Per the germline V gene, CDR1 is SGHDT and CDR2 is YYEEEE. The CDR3 is made up of 12 amino acids. Trimming pared 3 bases from V and 2 bases from J, leaving 4 bases between. CDR3 in amino acids: CASSSPTDTQYS. The CDR3 DNA follows: TGTGCCAGCAGCTCCCCCACAGATACGCAGTATTCT.

At least ten counts were recorded for this clonotype. The V gene is TRBV6-5, the J gene TRBJ2-3, with D tentatively TRBD2 (6 bases). This CDR3 is built from 16 residues. V dropped 6 bases and J dropped 1 base, with 17 bases sitting between them. CDR1 is MNHEY, CDR2 SVGAGI, per germline. The CDR3 reads CASRFGGPWGTDTQYF. CDR3 DNA: TGTGCCAGCAGATTCGGAGGGCCGTGGGGCACAGATACGCAGTATTTT.

Concerning this clonotype: The junction and the germline gene differ at one end; a read error may be behind it. The chain combines TRBV6-5 with TRBJ2-2, with D perhaps matching TRBD2 (5 bases). This CDR3 spans 15 amino acids. The V gene's germline CDR1 is MNHEY and CDR2 SVGAGI. The CDR3 loop reads CASSYTGMNTGKLFF. Here the CDR3 DNA reads TGTGCCAGCAGTTACACGGGAATGAACACCGGGAAGCTGTTTTTT.

This clonotype was seen only once. This likely comes from a read error, as the CDR3 has no conserved phenylalanine or tryptophan at its end. The rearrangement uses TRBV30 and TRBJ1-1; D uncertain. The CDR3 has 12 amino acids. Trimming cost V 0 bases and J 6 bases, with 8 bases left between them. Germline lookup yields CDR1 GTSNPN and CDR2 SVGIG (reference sequence). In nucleotides, the CDR3 is TGTGCCTGGAGTGTACTGGGTTCTGAAGCTTTCTTA. It specifies CAWSVLGSEAFL.